These T cell receptor beta chains were read from a single sample in a study of T-cell reconstitution after alpha-beta-depleted transplantation in children. TCRdb reprocessed the PCR reads via MiXCR and lists one record per CDR3 protein. The repertoire holds over 150,000 distinct CDR3 sequences, with roughly 6% as singletons. This material consisted of PBMCs, taken before TCRalphabeta/CD19-depleted stem cell transplant. The receptors were gathered from a girl under three years old with combined immunodeficiency, due to receive a stem cell transplant. CDR3s include the opening cysteine and the closing phenylalanine or tryptophan. D genes are given only for firm matches. Part of the rows lack a size; the others show once, few, many or a class for expanded clones.

v_gene	j_gene	d_gene	abundance	CDR3nt	CDR3aa
TRBV29-1	TRBJ2-1	.	many	TGCAGCGTTGGAAGTGGTGAGCAGTTCTTC	CSVGSGEQFF
TRBV4-3	TRBJ2-5	.	few	TGCGCCAGCAGCCAAGGGGGTACGGAGACGGAGACCCAGTACTTC	CASSQGGTETETQYF
TRBV20-1	TRBJ1-4	TRBD1	many	TGCAGTGCCGATACCGGGACAGGACTCGAAAAACTGTTTTTT	CSADTGTGLEKLFF
TRBV12-3/TRBV12-4	TRBJ2-7	TRBD2	many	TGTGCCAGCAGTTGGACGGGACTAGCGGGAGGGAAGTACTTC	CASSWTGLAGGKYF
TRBV12-3/TRBV12-4	TRBJ2-5	TRBD1	many	TGTGCCAGCAGTCGAGGAACAGGGGGACGGACCCAGTACTTC	CASSRGTGGRTQYF
TRBV5-1	TRBJ2-1	.	many	TGCGCCAGCAGCTTGTACGCTAGCGGAGGGGGCAATGAGCAGTTCTTC	CASSLYASGGGNEQFF
TRBV4-2	TRBJ2-7	TRBD1	many	TGTGCCAGCAGCCAAGGGGGACAGGGGGGGCAGTACTTC	CASSQGGQGGQYF
TRBV9	TRBJ2-1	.	many	TGTGCCAGCAGCGTAGAAGGGCAAACCCTATACAATGAGCAGTTCTTC	CASSVEGQTLYNEQFF
TRBV28	TRBJ2-1	TRBD2	many	TGTGCCGGGGGGCTAGCGGGAACTTACAATGAGCAGTTCTTC	CAGGLAGTYNEQFF
TRBV28	TRBJ2-1	TRBD2	many	TGTGCCAGCAGTTGGTGGACTAGTCCCTACAATGAGCAGTTCTTC	CASSWWTSPYNEQFF
TRBV2	TRBJ2-7	.	many	TGTGCCAGCAGTGACAGGGACGAGCAGTACTTC	CASSDRDEQYF
TRBV4-3	TRBJ2-3	.	many	TGCGCCAGCAGCCAAGTGGTCAGAAGCACAGATACGCAGTATTTT	CASSQVVRSTDTQYF
TRBV24-1	TRBJ2-5	.	many	TGTGCCACCAGTGATTTCGGCCACCAAGAGACCCAGTACTTC	CATSDFGHQETQYF
TRBV5-1	TRBJ2-5	TRBD1	many	TGCGCCAGCAGCTTGGACCGACAGGGTCGGACCCAGTACTTC	CASSLDRQGRTQYF
TRBV29-1	TRBJ2-2	.	many	TGCAGCGCCCGGGACCCGGGGGAGCTGTTTTTT	CSARDPGELFF
TRBV27	TRBJ2-7	TRBD1	many	TGTGCCAGCAGTTTATTTGGGAGACAGGGGGCACAGTACTTC	CASSLFGRQGAQYF
TRBV4-3	TRBJ1-1	TRBD1	many	TGCGCCAGCAGCCGGGGGACAGGGACCGTTCATGGAACTGAAGCTTTCTTT	CASSRGTGTVHGTEAFF
TRBV9	TRBJ2-2	.	many	TGTGCCAGCAGCCCTCGAGGGGACTCGAACACCGGGGAGCTGTTTTTT	CASSPRGDSNTGELFF
TRBV7-2	TRBJ2-1	.	many	TGTGCCAGCAGCTCGCCCCGGGGCCCATACAATGAGCAGTTCTTC	CASSSPRGPYNEQFF
TRBV4-1	TRBJ2-1	TRBD2	.	TGCGCCAGCAGCCAAGATGGGACTAGCGGGGGGATTAACAATGAGCAGTTCTTC	CASSQDGTSGGINNEQFF
TRBV24-1	TRBJ2-5	TRBD1	few	TGTGCCACCAGTGATCGGACAGGGGGATCATACCAAGAGACCCAGTACTTC	CATSDRTGGSYQETQYF
TRBV20-1	TRBJ2-4	TRBD2	.	TGCAGTGCTAGAGATTTTAGGTGGCAGCTGACTAGCGGGGTAGCCAAAAACATTCAGTACTTC	CSARDFRWQLTSGVAKNIQYF
TRBV7-9	TRBJ1-2	TRBD1	.	TGTGCCAGCACCGCCGGGACAGGGCCGCTACAGGGCTACACCTTC	CASTAGTGPLQGYTF
TRBV29-1	TRBJ1-5	TRBD1	many	TGCAGCGTCAGGGAGGGGACAGGGGCTATGCAGCCCCAGCATTTT	CSVREGTGAMQPQHF
TRBV28	TRBJ1-4	.	many	TGTGCCAGCAGTTTGTTCCCAGAGGAAAAACTGTTTTTT	CASSLFPEEKLFF
TRBV12-3/TRBV12-4	TRBJ2-4	.	many	TGTGCCAGCAGTTTCGGGCAGGTTAAAAACATTCAGTACTTC	CASSFGQVKNIQYF
TRBV14	TRBJ1-2	TRBD1	few	TGTGCCAGCAGCCAAGGCTTCTCCACGGGACAGAGCTATGGCTACACCTTC	CASSQGFSTGQSYGYTF
TRBV3-1	TRBJ1-2	.	.	TGTGCCAGCAGCCAAGGAAACTCCCCCGGGTATGGCTACACCTTC	CASSQGNSPGYGYTF
TRBV27	TRBJ2-7	.	many	TGTGCCAGCAGTTTTGGAGGGAACGAGCAGTACTTC	CASSFGGNEQYF
TRBV12-3/TRBV12-4	TRBJ1-6	TRBD1	few	TGTGCCAGCAGTTGGGGACAGGGACCAGCGAATTCACCCCTCCACTTT	CASSWGQGPANSPLHF
TRBV7-9	TRBJ2-7	.	few	TGTGCCAGCAGCTTTGAGGGACCCTACGAGCAGTACTTC	CASSFEGPYEQYF
TRBV10-3	TRBJ2-3	TRBD2	few	TGTGCCATCAGTGAGGGACTAGCGGGCACAGATACGCAGTATTTT	CAISEGLAGTDTQYF
TRBV20-1	TRBJ1-1	.	many	TGCAGTGCTTACCCGAACACTGAAGCTTTCTTT	CSAYPNTEAFF
TRBV7-8	TRBJ2-1	TRBD2	.	TGTGCCAGCAGCTTAAGACTAGCGGGAGCTTACTACAATGAGCAGTTCTTC	CASSLRLAGAYYNEQFF
TRBV4-2	TRBJ2-2	.	many	TGTGCCAGCAGCCAAGATCCGTCTCACTGGGGCACCGGGGAGCTGTTTTTT	CASSQDPSHWGTGELFF
TRBV28	TRBJ1-6	.	many	TGTGCCAGCAGTTCCACCTACGGAGAGGGCTATAATTCACCCCTCCACTTT	CASSSTYGEGYNSPLHF
TRBV4-3	TRBJ2-1	TRBD2	few	TGCGCCAGCAGCCAAGATTCTCTAGCGGTAAGCTCCTACAATGAGCAGTTCTTC	CASSQDSLAVSSYNEQFF
TRBV12-3/TRBV12-4	TRBJ2-1	.	many	TGTGCCAGCAGTTTAGAGGCGAGCTCCTACAATGAGCAGTTCTTC	CASSLEASSYNEQFF
TRBV4-3	TRBJ1-3	.	many	TGCGCCAGCAGCCAAGCGATAAACAGACTCTCTGGAAACACCATATATTTT	CASSQAINRLSGNTIYF
TRBV6-1	TRBJ2-1	TRBD2	many	TGTGCCAGCCTTGTACAGGTACCGGGACTAGCCTACAATGAGCAGTTCTTC	CASLVQVPGLAYNEQFF
TRBV29-1	TRBJ2-1	.	many	TGCAGCGCACAGTGGGGCGGGGGCCCCTACAATGAGCAGTTCTTC	CSAQWGGGPYNEQFF
TRBV7-6	TRBJ1-5	TRBD1	many	TGTGCCAGCAGCCGGACAGGGGTTCAGCCCCAGCATTTT	CASSRTGVQPQHF
TRBV19	TRBJ1-1	TRBD1	.	TGTGCCAGCTCGACAGGGATCACTGAAGCTTTCTTT	CASSTGITEAFF
TRBV5-6	TRBJ2-7	TRBD2	few	TGTGCCAGCAGCTTGAGACTAGCGGGCCCGCAGTACTTC	CASSLRLAGPQYF
TRBV7-6	TRBJ2-3	TRBD2	.	TGTGCCAGCAGCTTTGGGGTCTTCGCGGGGGGACCTACAGATACGCAGTATTTT	CASSFGVFAGGPTDTQYF
TRBV12-3/TRBV12-4	TRBJ2-1	.	many	TGTGCCAGCAGTTGGACTGATACTCCGTACAATGAGCAGTTCTTC	CASSWTDTPYNEQFF
TRBV28	TRBJ1-1	TRBD1	many	TGTGCCAGCAGTATCCAAGAACCACAGGGGAGGGGCACTGAAGCTTTCTTT	CASSIQEPQGRGTEAFF
TRBV30	TRBJ2-1	TRBD2	many	TGTGCCCATAGCGGGGGATCTAACAATGAGCAGTTCTTC	CAHSGGSNNEQFF
TRBV6-2/TRBV6-3	TRBJ2-7	.	many	TGTGCCAGCTCCTATTGGAGGGGAGTGGAATACGAGCAGTACTTC	CASSYWRGVEYEQYF
TRBV2	TRBJ1-6	.	.	TGTGCCAGCAGTGTACAAGGGTTAGATTGGTCACCCCTCCACTTT	CASSVQGLDWSPLHF
TRBV29-1	TRBJ1-2	.	many	TGCAGCGTTGTGGGGGGCTATAACTCCGATTACTATGGCTACACCTTC	CSVVGGYNSDYYGYTF
TRBV12-3/TRBV12-4	TRBJ2-7	.	many	TGTGCCAGCAGTATCCCTATCTACGAGCAGTACTTC	CASSIPIYEQYF
TRBV21-1	TRBJ2-4	.	many	TGTGCCAGCAGCTCCGGGCGGGACGGAGCCGGGTCAGCCAAAAACATTCAGTACTTC	CASSSGRDGAGSAKNIQYF
TRBV4-1	TRBJ2-2	TRBD2	few	TGCGCCAGCAACTCACTCATGGGGACTAGCGGGGTCACCGGGGAGCTGTTTTTT	CASNSLMGTSGVTGELFF
TRBV27	TRBJ2-4	TRBD2	many	TGTGCCAGCAGCGCTTCGGGGGGACCGAAAAACATTCAGTACTTC	CASSASGGPKNIQYF
TRBV6-1	TRBJ1-1	.	many	TGTGCCAGCAGAAATACTATCCTGGGGGGACGGAGGAACACTGAAGCTTTCTTT	CASRNTILGGRRNTEAFF
TRBV4-1	TRBJ1-1	.	many	TGCGCCAGCAGCCAAGTCTTTGGGCAGAAGAGGGAAGCTTTCTTT	CASSQVFGQKREAFF
TRBV20-1	TRBJ2-5	TRBD2	many	TGCAGTGCCGGGACTAGCGGGAGTGAGACCCAGTACTTC	CSAGTSGSETQYF
TRBV5-1	TRBJ1-5	TRBD1	many	TGCGCCAGCAGCGTTATCTGGGGGACAGGGTTCAATCAGCCCCAGCATTTT	CASSVIWGTGFNQPQHF
TRBV10-3	TRBJ2-6	.	many	TGTGCCATCAGCTGGGACACTTGGTTGGGGGCCAACGTCCTGACTTTC	CAISWDTWLGANVLTF